The rows below give T cell receptor beta chains drawn from one sample of a study of blood T cell repertoires in COVID-19. Measured with immunoSEQ multiplex PCR; TCRdb has only the in-frame clones, and not every one. The repertoire holds about 270,000 clones, with 65% to 85% as singletons. Sequencing was done on a sample of peripheral blood. The receptors originated from a man older than 75 with acute or convalescent COVID-19. Each CDR3 is given with its conserved first and last residue. D genes are given only for firm matches. Rows may omit the clone size; those that give it use once, few, many or a size class.

TRBJ2-1,TRBV7-2,.,TRBD2,13,TGTGCCAGCACCTCGGGGGGGCACAATGAGCAGTTCTTC,CASTSGGHNEQFF
TRBJ1-5,TRBV6-5,.,.,14,TGTGCCAGCAGCCTCACGGGGAATTGGCAGCCCCAGCATTTT,CASSLTGNWQPQHF
TRBJ2-5,TRBV27,.,TRBD1,14,TGTGCCAGCAGTTTATCCGGGACAGAAGAGACCCAGTACTTC,CASSLSGTEETQYF
TRBJ2-1,TRBV28,.,.,13,TGTGCCAGCGGGGCTTCTTGGTACAATGAGCAGTTCTTC,CASGASWYNEQFF
TRBJ1-4,TRBV30,.,.,17,TGTGCCGCCCCCTCCGCCAGGGTGGAGACAACTAATGAAAAACTGTTTTTT,CAAPSARVETTNEKLFF
TRBJ2-5,TRBV10-3,.,TRBD2,16,TGTGCCATCAGTGACGGTACTAGCGGGGGAAAAGAGACCCAGTACTTC,CAISDGTSGGKETQYF
TRBJ1-1,TRBV2,.,TRBD1,13,TGTGCCAGCAGTGAATGGGGACAGGGGTTGGCTTTCTTT,CASSEWGQGLAFF
TRBJ1-3,TRBV4-1,few,TRBD1,15,TGCGCCAGCAGCCAAGCTACAGGGGGCCCATACACCATATATTTT,CASSQATGGPYTIYF
TRBJ1-4,TRBV2,.,TRBD1,15,TGTGCCAGCAGATGGGCACAGGGGGGGAGTGAAAAACTGTTTTTT,CASRWAQGGSEKLFF
TRBJ2-1,TRBV14,many,TRBD1,14,TGTGCCAGCAGCCAGACAGGGGAGGACAATGAGCAGTTCTTC,CASSQTGEDNEQFF
TRBJ1-4,TRBV5-1,.,.,14,TGCGCCAGCAGCCAGACAGCAACTAATGAAAAACTGTTTTTT,CASSQTATNEKLFF
TRBJ2-3,TRBV9,.,.,13,TGTGCCAGCAGCGCTTCTTCGGCAGATACGCAGTATTTT,CASSASSADTQYF
TRBJ1-6,TRBV6-5,.,TRBD1,16,TGTGCCAGCAGTTACTATGGGGACAGGGGAACTTCACCCCTCCACTTT,CASSYYGDRGTSPLHF
TRBJ1-2,TRBV6-5,many,.,14,TGTGCCACACAGACTTTTGGACTGTTCTATGGCTACACCTTC,CATQTFGLFYGYTF
TRBJ2-5,TRBV7-2,.,.,13,TGTGCCAGCAGCTTGAGAGCCAAAGAGACCCAGTACTTC,CASSLRAKETQYF
TRBJ2-1,TRBV5-1,.,.,13,TGCGCCAGCAGCGAGGTCTACTACAATGAGCAGTTCTTC,CASSEVYYNEQFF
TRBJ2-2,TRBV5-5,.,.,17,TGTGCCAGCAGCTTGTCGGGGACACGAATAAGGACCGGGGAGCTGTTTTTT,CASSLSGTRIRTGELFF
TRBJ2-7,TRBV18,.,TRBD1,15,TGTGCCAGCTCACCATTAGGCCCAGGGGGCTACGAGCAGTACTTC,CASSPLGPGGYEQYF
TRBJ2-3,TRBV7-9,.,TRBD2,16,TGTGCCAGCAGCCAAGAGCTAGCGGGGGACACAGATACGCAGTATTTT,CASSQELAGDTDTQYF
TRBJ2-2,TRBV3-1/TRBV3-2,.,.,14,TGTGCCAGCAGCCAACGAGGCAGCCCCGGGGAGCTGTTTTTT,CASSQRGSPGELFF
TRBJ1-2,TRBV5-1,few,.,14,TGCGCCAGCAGCAATCAAGAAATACTCTATGGCTACACCTTC,CASSNQEILYGYTF
TRBJ2-2,TRBV19,.,.,15,TGTGCCAGTAGTATACGGACAGATAACACCGGGGAGCTGTTTTTT,CASSIRTDNTGELFF
TRBJ1-4,TRBV30,.,TRBD1,17,TGTGCCTGGACTCCGGGACAGGGTTCCCCAACTAATGAAAAACTGTTTTTT,CAWTPGQGSPTNEKLFF
TRBJ2-2,TRBV28,.,TRBD2,16,TGTGCCAGCAGTCCCTTGCGGGAGCCGTACACCGGGGAGCTGTTTTTT,CASSPLREPYTGELFF